This T cell receptor (beta chain) was sequenced during a study of T cells in pancreatic ductal adenocarcinoma (dated by TCRdb to the late 2010s). For the study in its entirety: Surgically resected pancreatic ductal adenocarcinoma specimens were analyzed for the quantity, spatial distribution, and characteristics of both suppressive cells and tumor-infiltrating CD8+ T cells, an effort aimed at clarifying the adaptive T-cell response occurring naturally. Overall study results and their limits: Tumor versus blood clonality comparisons may be biased because tumors are enriched in CD45RO+ effector rather than naive T cells, biasing toward lower diversity. There was no significant difference in T-cell clonality between tumor and blood, where mean clonality was about 0.11 for tumors and just over 0.07 for blood. Blood samples had more total productive templates and 7 to 8-fold more unique clonotypes than tumor samples. Because most pancreatic cancer patients present with inoperable disease, the resected cohort was biased toward the minority with early-stage disease.

TCR beta CDR3 regions were amplified from genomic DNA using the immunoSEQ hsTCRB kit. An Illumina HiSeq system was used for high-throughput TRB CDR3 sequencing. In the original analysis: The immunoSEQ software was used to analyze sequencing reads, and nonproductive sequences containing premature stops or frame-shifts were excluded. Clonality of the repertoire was calculated as one minus Shannon entropy normalized by log2 of the number of unique productive sequences. TCRdb holds this immuneACCESS table with in-frame rearrangements only. Some clones are missing; in checked studies, unresolved V genes explain under half, and the rest has no known cause. The DNA gave D and trimming, while V, J and clone size come from that table. The sample contains over 15,000 clones, about 90% of them found a single time. Of the sample, about 15% falls within the top ten clones. Comment on this clone: Its antigen remains undetermined. No per-base quality is available; no much larger clone lies one base away.

The pancreatic ductal adenocarcinoma patients who were selected had gone through surgery without receiving any neoadjuvant therapy. After peripheral blood was drawn into heparin tubes, PBMCs were separated on a histopaque density gradient and then cryopreserved in around 10% DMSO. Using the DNeasy Blood and Tissue Kit with Proteinase K and RNase treatment, genomic DNA was extracted from 6 or 7 PBMC and roughly ten flash-frozen tumor specimens. What was sequenced was PBMCs. The source of this sequence is a human donor with pancreatic ductal adenocarcinoma.

The encoded CDR3 is CASSLARAGSPNQPQHF. The nucleotide sequence is given as TGTGCCAGCAGCTTAGCAAGGGCAGGGTCCCCCAATCAGCCCCAGCATTTT. The chain couples TRBV7-8 to TRBJ1-5, and TRBD1 may be the D gene, going by 5 matching bases. The CDR3 starts with the cysteine, ends with the phenylalanine, and has 17 residues. Kept here is only the CDR3 DNA, which spans 51 bases and is read in frame from base 1. For CDR1 and CDR2, the germline V gene lists SGHVS and FQNEAQ. The germline ends are 15 bases apart after V is trimmed by 0 bases and J by 3 bases.